The 5 T cell receptor beta chains reported below all come from one sample, sequenced in a study of glioma-infiltrating T cells. TCR alpha and beta CDR3 regions were amplified from RNA using iRepertoire nested multiplex PCR. Each CDR3 protein gets one entry after TCRdb re-called the multiplex PCR reads with MiXCR. This table has about 190,000 distinct CDR3 sequences, about 32% appearing once. Sequenced: glioma tissue, nonneoplastic brain tissue, or PBMCs (not recorded which). These receptors all come from a human donor with low-grade glioma or glioblastoma, undergoing nonglioma brain surgery, or in good health (not recorded which).

In regard to this clonotype: At one boundary the junction diverges from the germline segment, which might be a read error. The V call is TRBV27, the J call TRBJ1-5, with TRBD1 as a possible D gene (5 bases). This CDR3 comprises 16 residues. The V gene's germline CDR1 is MNHEY and CDR2 SMNVEV (reference sequence). The CDR3 is CASSLDFMGLDQPQNF. CDR3 coding DNA: TGTGCCAGCAGTTTAGACTTCATGGGGCTCGATCAGCCCCAGAATTTT.

CDR3 coding DNA: TGTGCCAGTAGCACGACGACCAGGGCCAACGTCCTGACTTTC. Amino acids: CASSTTTRANVLTF. The chain is built from TRBV19 and TRBJ2-6, with D unclear. Germline CDR1 reads LNHDA; CDR2 reads SQIVND (reference sequence). This CDR3 contains 14 residues. Trimming stripped 6 bases from V and 5 bases from J, with 11 bases between.

This clonotype was found many times. The chain uses TRBV7-6 and TRBJ2-5; 11 bases are shared with TRBD1. This CDR3 spans 16 amino acids. The germline gives CDR1 SGHVS, CDR2 FNYEAQ. V dropped 1 base and J dropped 5; count of bases not matched to a gene: 6. CDR3 bases: TGTGCCAGCAGCTTAGACTGGACAGGGGGCTACGAGACCCAGTACTTC. This codes for CASSLDWTGGYETQYF.

About this clonotype itself: One end of the junction is discordant with germline, which a read error may explain. V usage is TRBV27 and J usage is TRBJ1-5; 9 nucleotides match TRBD1. CDR3 length: 13 amino acids. Per the germline V gene, CDR1 is MNHEY and CDR2 is SMNVEV (reference sequence). CDR3 protein: CSSRQGGYQPQHF. In DNA form, the CDR3 reads TGTTCCAGCAGACAGGGGGGATATCAGCCCCAGCATTTT.

The sample holds many counts of this clonotype. The CDR3 here is CASSSFRNMGYQPQHF. DNA of the CDR3: TGTGCCAGCAGTTCTTTCAGGAACATGGGTTATCAGCCCCAGCATTTT. The chain uses TRBV12-3 or TRBV12-4 and TRBJ1-5; D gene uncertain. The CDR3 has 16 amino acids. V lost 4 bases to trimming and J lost 5 bases, with 18 bases between them.